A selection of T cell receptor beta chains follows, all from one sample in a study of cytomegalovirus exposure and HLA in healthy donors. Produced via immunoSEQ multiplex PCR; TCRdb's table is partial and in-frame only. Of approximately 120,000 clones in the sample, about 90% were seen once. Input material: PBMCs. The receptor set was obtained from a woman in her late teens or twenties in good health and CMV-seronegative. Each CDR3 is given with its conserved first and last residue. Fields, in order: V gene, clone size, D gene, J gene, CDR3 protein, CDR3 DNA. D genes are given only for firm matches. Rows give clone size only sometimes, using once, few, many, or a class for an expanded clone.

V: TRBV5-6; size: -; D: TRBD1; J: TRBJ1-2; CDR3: CASNPTGRYGYTF; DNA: TGTGCCAGCAACCCGACAGGGCGCTATGGCTACACCTTC
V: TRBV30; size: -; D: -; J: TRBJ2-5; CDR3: CAWSEGVGETQYF; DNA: TGTGCCTGGAGTGAAGGGGTTGGCGAGACCCAGTACTTC
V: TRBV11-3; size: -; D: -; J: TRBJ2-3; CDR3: CASSSQGAHTDTQYF; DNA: TGTGCCAGCAGCTCACAGGGAGCCCACACAGATACGCAGTATTTT
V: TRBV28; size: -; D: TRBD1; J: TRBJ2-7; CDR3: CAIRTGAFREQYF; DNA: TGTGCCATCCGGACAGGGGCCTTTCGGGAGCAGTACTTC
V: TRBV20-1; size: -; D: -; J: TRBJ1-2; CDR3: CSASQLYGYTF; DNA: TGCAGTGCTAGTCAACTCTATGGCTACACCTTC
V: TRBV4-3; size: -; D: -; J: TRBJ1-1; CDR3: CASSQVLLNTEAFF; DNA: TGCGCCAGCAGCCAAGTCCTCTTGAACACTGAAGCTTTCTTT
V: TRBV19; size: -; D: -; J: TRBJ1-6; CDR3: CASSPGSTISPLHF; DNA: TGTGCCAGTAGCCCCGGGAGCACAATTTCACCCCTCCACTTT
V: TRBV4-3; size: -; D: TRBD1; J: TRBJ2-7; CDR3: CASSRQTGGYEQYF; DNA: TGCGCCAGCAGCCGTCAGACAGGGGGCTACGAGCAGTACTTC
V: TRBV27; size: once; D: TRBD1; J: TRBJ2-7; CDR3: CASSFLGGQGEFEQYF; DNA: TGTGCCAGCAGTTTCTTAGGCGGACAGGGGGAGTTCGAGCAGTACTTC
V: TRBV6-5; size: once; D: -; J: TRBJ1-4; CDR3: CASSPAGADEKLFF; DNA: TGTGCCAGCAGCCCCGCGGGGGCGGACGAAAAACTGTTTTTT
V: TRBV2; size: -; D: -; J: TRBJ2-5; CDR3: CASSWGDQGRETQYF; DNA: TGTGCCAGCTCTTGGGGTGACCAGGGGCGAGAGACCCAGTACTTC
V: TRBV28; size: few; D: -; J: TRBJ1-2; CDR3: CASSRGGSTYYGYTF; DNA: TGTGCCAGCAGTCGGGGGGGCAGTACATACTATGGCTACACCTTC
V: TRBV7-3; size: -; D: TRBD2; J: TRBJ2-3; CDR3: CASSKFGEGLAATDTQYF; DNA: TGTGCCAGCAGCAAATTTGGGGAAGGACTAGCGGCCACAGATACGCAGTATTTT
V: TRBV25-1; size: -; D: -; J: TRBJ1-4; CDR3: CASSPRTNEKLFF; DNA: TGTGCCAGCAGTCCCCGGACTAATGAAAAACTGTTTTTT
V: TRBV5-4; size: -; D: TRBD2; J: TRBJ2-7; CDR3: CASRYGGAHEQYF; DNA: TGTGCCAGCCGCTACGGGGGGGCCCACGAGCAGTACTTC
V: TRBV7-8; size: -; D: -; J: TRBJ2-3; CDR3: CASSGSVTDTQYF; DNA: TGTGCCAGCTCAGGGTCTGTCACAGATACGCAGTATTTT
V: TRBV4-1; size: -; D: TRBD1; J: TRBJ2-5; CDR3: CASSQPPGGLKTQYF; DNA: TGCGCCAGCAGCCAACCCCCAGGGGGCTTGAAGACCCAGTACTTC
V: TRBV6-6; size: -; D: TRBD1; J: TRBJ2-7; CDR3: CASSYTRTGLYEQYF; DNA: TGTGCCAGCAGTTATACCCGGACAGGACTTTACGAGCAGTACTTC
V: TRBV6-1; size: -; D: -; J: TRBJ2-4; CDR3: CASSLKNIQYF; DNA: TGTGCCAGCAGTTTAAAAAACATTCAGTACTTC
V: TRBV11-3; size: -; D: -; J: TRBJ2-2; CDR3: CASSLARGAPRPGELFF; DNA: TGTGCCAGCAGCTTAGCCCGGGGGGCGCCGAGGCCCGGGGAGCTGTTTTTT
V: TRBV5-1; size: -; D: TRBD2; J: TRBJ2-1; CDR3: CASSLYPGRESNNEQFF; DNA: TGCGCCAGCAGCTTATACCCGGGGAGGGAAAGCAACAATGAGCAGTTCTTC
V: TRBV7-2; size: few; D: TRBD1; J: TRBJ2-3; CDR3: CASSYRQGRGYTDTQYF; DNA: TGTGCCAGCAGCTACCGACAGGGGCGAGGATATACAGATACGCAGTATTTT
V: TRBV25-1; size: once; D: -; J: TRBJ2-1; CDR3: CASSDFFGGGGREQFF; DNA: TGTGCCAGCAGTGATTTCTTCGGGGGAGGGGGACGGGAGCAGTTCTTC
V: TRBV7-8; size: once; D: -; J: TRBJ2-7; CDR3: CASSPGQTSYEQYF; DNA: TGTGCCAGCAGCCCCGGACAGACTTCCTACGAGCAGTACTTC
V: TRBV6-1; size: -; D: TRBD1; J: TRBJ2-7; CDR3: CASSERSSGTGVFYEQYF; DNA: TGTGCCAGCAGTGAGCGATCCTCCGGGACAGGGGTGTTCTACGAGCAGTACTTC
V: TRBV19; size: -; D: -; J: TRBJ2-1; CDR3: CASMKLAQGKRQFF; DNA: TGTGCCAGTATGAAACTAGCCCAGGGCAAGCGGCAGTTCTTC
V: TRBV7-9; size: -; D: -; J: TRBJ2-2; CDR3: CASSLGQGTGELFF; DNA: TGTGCCAGCAGCTTAGGTCAGGGGACCGGGGAGCTGTTTTTT
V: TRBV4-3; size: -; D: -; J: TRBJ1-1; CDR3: CASSQGGQLNTEAFF; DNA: TGCGCCAGCAGCCAGGGCGGACAGTTGAACACTGAAGCTTTCTTT
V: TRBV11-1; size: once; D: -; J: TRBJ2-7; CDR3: CASSLFVGGSYEQYF; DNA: TGTGCCAGCAGCTTATTTGTCGGGGGTTCCTACGAGCAGTACTTC
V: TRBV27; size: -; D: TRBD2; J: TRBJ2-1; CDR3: CASSLGFGSGLNYNEQFF; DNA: TGTGCCAGCAGTTTAGGTTTTGGTTCGGGACTAAATTACAATGAGCAGTTCTTC
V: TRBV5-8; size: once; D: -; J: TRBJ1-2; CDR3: CASSLGQSVGYTF; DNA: TGTGCCAGCAGCTTGGGACAGTCGGTAGGCTACACCTTC
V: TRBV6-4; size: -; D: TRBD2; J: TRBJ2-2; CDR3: CASSDSAVAGGTGELFF; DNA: TGTGCCAGCAGTGACTCGGCGGTAGCGGGAGGCACCGGGGAGCTGTTTTTT
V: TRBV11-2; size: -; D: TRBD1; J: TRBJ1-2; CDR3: CASSPDRGSYGYTF; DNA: TGTGCCAGCAGCCCAGACAGGGGGAGCTATGGCTACACCTTC
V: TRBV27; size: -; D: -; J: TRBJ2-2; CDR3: CASRPPLGTAFRGELFF; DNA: TGTGCCAGCAGGCCACCACTAGGGACTGCCTTTCGGGGGGAGCTGTTTTTT
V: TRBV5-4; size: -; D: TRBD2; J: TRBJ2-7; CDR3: CASSQGLAGGEQYF; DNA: TGTGCCAGCAGCCAGGGACTAGCGGGTGGGGAGCAGTACTTC
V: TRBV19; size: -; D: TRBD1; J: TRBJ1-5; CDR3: CASSIPQGRSNQPQHF; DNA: TGTGCCAGTAGTATCCCACAGGGGAGAAGCAATCAGCCCCAGCATTTT
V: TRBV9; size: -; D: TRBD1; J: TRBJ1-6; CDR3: CASSPGQFAPYSPLHF; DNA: TGTGCCAGCAGCCCGGGACAGTTCGCCCCTTATTCACCCCTCCACTTT
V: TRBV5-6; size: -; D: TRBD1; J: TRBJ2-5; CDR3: CASSQGQGPQETQYF; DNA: TGTGCCAGCAGCCAAGGACAGGGTCCCCAAGAGACCCAGTACTTC
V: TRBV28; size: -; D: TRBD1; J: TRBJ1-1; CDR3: CASSLYGTGGNAEAFF; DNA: TGTGCCAGCAGTTTATACGGGACAGGGGGAAACGCTGAAGCTTTCTTT
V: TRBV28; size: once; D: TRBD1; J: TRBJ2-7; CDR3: CASSLRPIQGSDEQYF; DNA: TGTGCCAGCAGTTTGAGGCCAATACAGGGGAGCGACGAGCAGTACTTC
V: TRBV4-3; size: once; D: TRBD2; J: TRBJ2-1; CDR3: CASSQRSGLAGYNEQFF; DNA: TGCGCCAGCAGCCAGCGGTCCGGACTAGCGGGGTACAATGAGCAGTTCTTC
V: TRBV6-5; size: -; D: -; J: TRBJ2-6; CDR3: CASSSSSGANVLTF; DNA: TGTGCCAGCAGTTCGTCTTCTGGGGCCAACGTCCTGACTTTC
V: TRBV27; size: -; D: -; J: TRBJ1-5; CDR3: CASSKQGRQPQHF; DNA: TGTGCCAGCAGTAAACAGGGTAGGCAGCCCCAGCATTTT
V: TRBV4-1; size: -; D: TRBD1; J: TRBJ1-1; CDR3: CASSRQGADTEAFF; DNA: TGCGCCAGCAGCCGGCAGGGGGCCGACACTGAAGCTTTCTTT
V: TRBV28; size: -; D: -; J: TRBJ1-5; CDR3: CASSSQGVGDQPQHF; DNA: TGTGCCAGCAGTTCACAGGGAGTGGGGGATCAGCCCCAGCATTTT
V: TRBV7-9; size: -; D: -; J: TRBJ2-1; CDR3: CASSPSEGREQFF; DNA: TGTGCCAGCAGTCCCAGTGAGGGCCGAGAGCAGTTCTTC
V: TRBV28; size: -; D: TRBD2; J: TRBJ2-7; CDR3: CASSRTSGFSYEQYF; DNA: TGTGCCAGCAGCCGGACTAGCGGGTTCTCCTACGAGCAGTACTTC
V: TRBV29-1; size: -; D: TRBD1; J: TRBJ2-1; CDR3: CSVEDPVGGLFYNEQFF; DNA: TGCAGCGTTGAAGATCCAGTAGGGGGCCTTTTCTACAATGAGCAGTTCTTC
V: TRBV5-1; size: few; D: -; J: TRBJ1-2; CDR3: CASSQGNYGYTF; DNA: TGCGCCAGCAGTCAGGGGAATTATGGCTACACCTTC
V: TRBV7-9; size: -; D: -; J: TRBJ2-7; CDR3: CASSLGDKYDEQYF; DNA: TGTGCCAGCAGCTTAGGGGACAAGTACGACGAGCAGTACTTC
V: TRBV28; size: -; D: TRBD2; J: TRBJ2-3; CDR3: CASSPHLPGLAPADTQYF; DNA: TGTGCCAGCAGTCCGCACCTACCGGGACTAGCTCCCGCAGATACGCAGTATTTT
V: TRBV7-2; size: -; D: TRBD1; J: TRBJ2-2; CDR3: CASSLAPGQGAGELFF; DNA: TGTGCCAGCAGCTTAGCTCCGGGACAGGGTGCCGGGGAGCTGTTTTTT
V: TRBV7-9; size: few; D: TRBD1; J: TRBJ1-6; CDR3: CASSLAHRGGNSPLHF; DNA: TGTGCCAGCAGCTTAGCCCACAGGGGTGGGAATTCACCCCTCCACTTT
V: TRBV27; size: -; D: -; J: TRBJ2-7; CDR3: CASSLTGSYEQYF; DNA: TGTGCCAGCAGTCTGACAGGTAGCTACGAGCAGTACTTC
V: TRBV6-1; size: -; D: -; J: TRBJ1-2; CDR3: CASRVDNSPYGYTF; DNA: TGTGCCAGCAGGGTTGACAACTCCCCCTATGGCTACACCTTC
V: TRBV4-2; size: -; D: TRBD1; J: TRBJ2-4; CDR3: CASSPGQGDGLAKNIQYF; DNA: TGTGCCAGCAGCCCGGGACAGGGGGACGGATTAGCCAAAAACATTCAGTACTTC
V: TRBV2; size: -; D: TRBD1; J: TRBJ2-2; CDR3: CASVITGTGGTGELFF; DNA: TGTGCCAGCGTTATCACCGGGACAGGGGGGACCGGGGAGCTGTTTTTT
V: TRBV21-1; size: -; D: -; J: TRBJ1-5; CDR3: CASSKEGQGSSNQPQHF; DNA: TGTGCCAGCAGCAAAGAGGGACAGGGTTCGAGCAATCAGCCCCAGCATTTT
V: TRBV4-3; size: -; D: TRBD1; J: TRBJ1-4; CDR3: CASSQGTGNNEKLFF; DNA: TGCGCCAGCAGCCAAGGGACAGGCAATAATGAAAAACTGTTTTTT